The rows below give T cell receptor beta chains drawn from one sample of a study of shared T cell receptors in the human thymus. The repertoire was sequenced with immunoSEQ multiplex PCR; TCRdb's copy has only in-frame clones and lacks some. The sample holds roughly 560,000 clones, around 78% seen once. Separately, the same data were catalogued under a study of human thymus T cells.

Input material: thymocytes. These receptors were collected from a boy in the first two years of life with a congenital heart defect. CDR3s include the opening cysteine and the closing phenylalanine or tryptophan. D genes are given only for firm matches. The size entry is marked missing in some rows and otherwise reads once, few, many or a size class.

J: TRBJ2-7; V: TRBV19; D: -; size: -; CDR3: CASSGHRDLPYEQYF; DNA: TGTGCCAGTAGTGGCCACCGGGACTTACCCTACGAGCAGTACTTC
J: TRBJ2-3; V: TRBV7-9; D: -; size: -; CDR3: CASRVIKPDTQYF; DNA: TGTGCCAGCAGGGTAATAAAGCCGGATACGCAGTATTTT
J: TRBJ2-7; V: TRBV4-3; D: TRBD2; size: -; CDR3: CASSPLAGGPTEQYF; DNA: TGCGCCAGCAGCCCCCTAGCGGGAGGGCCAACCGAGCAGTACTTC
J: TRBJ2-5; V: TRBV21-1; D: -; size: -; CDR3: CASSNPRKGGRETQYF; DNA: TGTGCCAGCAGCAACCCCAGAAAGGGCGGGAGAGAGACCCAGTACTTC
J: TRBJ2-5; V: TRBV15; D: -; size: -; CDR3: CATSRGAGQEQYF; DNA: TGTGCCACCAGCAGAGGAGCAGGGCAAGAGCAGTACTTC
J: TRBJ2-1; V: TRBV10-2; D: TRBD2; size: -; CDR3: CASTAHYITSGRDEQFF; DNA: TGCGCCAGCACCGCGCACTACATTACTAGCGGGAGGGATGAGCAGTTCTTC
J: TRBJ2-7; V: TRBV5-6; D: -; size: few; CDR3: CASSRSWADSAYF; DNA: TGTGCCAGCAGCCGCTCGTGGGCGGACAGCGCGTACTTC
J: TRBJ1-1; V: TRBV9; D: -; size: -; CDR3: CASSPGRGTEAFF; DNA: TGTGCCAGCTCCCCAGGGAGGGGGACTGAAGCTTTCTTT
J: TRBJ1-1; V: TRBV4-2; D: -; size: -; CDR3: CASSLDGDTEAFF; DNA: TGTGCCAGCAGCCTGGACGGGGACACTGAAGCTTTCTTT
J: TRBJ1-2; V: TRBV7-8; D: -; size: -; CDR3: CASSLEFLGRVDYGYTF; DNA: TGTGCCAGCAGCTTAGAATTTTTGGGCAGGGTGGACTATGGCTACACCTTC
J: TRBJ2-7; V: TRBV15; D: TRBD2; size: -; CDR3: CATSRASGTSASYEQYF; DNA: TGTGCCACCAGCAGAGCGTCCGGGACTAGCGCCTCCTACGAGCAGTACTTC
J: TRBJ2-1; V: TRBV7-2; D: TRBD2; size: -; CDR3: CASSSSAGGRNEQFF; DNA: TGTGCCAGCAGCTCCTCAGCGGGAGGACGGAATGAGCAGTTCTTC
J: TRBJ2-7; V: TRBV4-1; D: -; size: -; CDR3: CASSQDNAPSYEQYF; DNA: TGCGCCAGCAGCCAAGATAACGCGCCATCTTACGAGCAGTACTTC
J: TRBJ2-5; V: TRBV14; D: -; size: -; CDR3: CASSQVPKDWEQETQYF; DNA: TGTGCCAGCAGCCAAGTCCCCAAGGACTGGGAGCAAGAGACCCAGTACTTC
J: TRBJ2-7; V: TRBV7-2; D: -; size: -; CDR3: CASSFPRQAPGYEQYF; DNA: TGTGCCAGCAGCTTTCCCCGACAGGCCCCTGGGTACGAGCAGTACTTC
J: TRBJ2-6; V: TRBV5-1; D: -; size: -; CDR3: CASSQTGLGGANVLTF; DNA: TGCGCCAGCAGCCAAACAGGGCTGGGGGGGGCCAACGTCCTGACTTTC